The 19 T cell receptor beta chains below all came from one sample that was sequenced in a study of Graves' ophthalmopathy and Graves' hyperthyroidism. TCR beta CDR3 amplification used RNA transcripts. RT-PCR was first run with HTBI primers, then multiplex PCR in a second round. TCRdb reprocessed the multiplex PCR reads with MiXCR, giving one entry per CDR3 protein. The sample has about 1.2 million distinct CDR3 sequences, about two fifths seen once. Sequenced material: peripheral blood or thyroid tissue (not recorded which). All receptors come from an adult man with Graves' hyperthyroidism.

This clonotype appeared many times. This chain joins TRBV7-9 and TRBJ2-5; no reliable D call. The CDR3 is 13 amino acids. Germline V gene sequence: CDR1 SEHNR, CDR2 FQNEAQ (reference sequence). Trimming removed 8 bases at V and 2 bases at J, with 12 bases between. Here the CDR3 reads CASLGKAQETQYF. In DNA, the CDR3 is TGTGCCAGCCTAGGAAAGGCTCAAGAGACCCAGTACTTC.

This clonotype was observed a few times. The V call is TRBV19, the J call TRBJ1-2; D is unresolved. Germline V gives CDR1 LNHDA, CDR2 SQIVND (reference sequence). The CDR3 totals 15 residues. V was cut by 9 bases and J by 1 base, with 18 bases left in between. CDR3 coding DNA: TGTGCCAGCAGTTTATGGGCTAGCGGTAACTATGGCTACACCTTC. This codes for CASSLWASGNYGYTF.

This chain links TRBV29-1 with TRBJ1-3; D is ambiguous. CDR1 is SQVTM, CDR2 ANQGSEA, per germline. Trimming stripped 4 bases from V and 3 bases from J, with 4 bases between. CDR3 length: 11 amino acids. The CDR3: CSVVLGNTIYF. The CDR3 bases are TGCAGCGTTGTGCTTGGAAACACCATATATTTT.

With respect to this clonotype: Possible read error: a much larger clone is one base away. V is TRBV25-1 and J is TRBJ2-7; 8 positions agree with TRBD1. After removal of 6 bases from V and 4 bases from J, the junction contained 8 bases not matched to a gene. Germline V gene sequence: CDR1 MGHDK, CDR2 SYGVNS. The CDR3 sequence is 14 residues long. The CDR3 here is CASSSPWTGYEQYF. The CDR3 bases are TGTGCCAGCAGCTCACCCTGGACAGGGTACGAGCAGTACTTC.

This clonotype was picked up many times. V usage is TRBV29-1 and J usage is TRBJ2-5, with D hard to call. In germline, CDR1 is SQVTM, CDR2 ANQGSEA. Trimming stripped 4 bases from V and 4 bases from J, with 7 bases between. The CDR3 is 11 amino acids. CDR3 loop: CSVALGETQYF. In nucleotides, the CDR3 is TGCAGCGTTGCCCTCGGAGAGACCCAGTACTTC.

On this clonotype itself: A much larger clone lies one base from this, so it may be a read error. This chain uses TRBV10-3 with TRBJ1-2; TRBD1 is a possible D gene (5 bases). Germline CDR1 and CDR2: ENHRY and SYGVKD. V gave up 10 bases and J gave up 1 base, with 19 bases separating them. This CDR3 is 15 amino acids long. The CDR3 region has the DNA TGTGCCAGCAGACAGAGACAGACCCATAACTATGGCTACACCTTC. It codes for CASRQRQTHNYGYTF.

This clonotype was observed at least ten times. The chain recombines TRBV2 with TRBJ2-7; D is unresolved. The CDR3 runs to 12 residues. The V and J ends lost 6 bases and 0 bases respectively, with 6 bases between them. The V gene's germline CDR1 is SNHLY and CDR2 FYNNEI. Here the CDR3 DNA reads TGTGCCAGCAGGTGGGCCTCCTACGAGCAGTACTTC. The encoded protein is CASRWASYEQYF. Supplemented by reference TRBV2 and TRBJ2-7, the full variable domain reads EPEVTQTPSHQVTQMGQEVILRCVPISNHLYFYWYRQILGQKVEFLVSFYNNEISEKSEIFDDQFSVERPDGSNFTLKIRSTKLEDSAMYFCASRWASYEQYFGPGTRLTVT.

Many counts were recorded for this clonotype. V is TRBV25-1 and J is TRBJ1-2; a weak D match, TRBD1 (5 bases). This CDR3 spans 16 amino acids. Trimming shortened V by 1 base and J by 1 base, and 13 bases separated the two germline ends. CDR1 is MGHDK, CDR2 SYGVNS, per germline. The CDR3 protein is CASSESGAPINYGYTF. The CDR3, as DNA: TGTGCCAGCAGTGAATCCGGGGCCCCGATTAACTATGGCTACACCTTC.

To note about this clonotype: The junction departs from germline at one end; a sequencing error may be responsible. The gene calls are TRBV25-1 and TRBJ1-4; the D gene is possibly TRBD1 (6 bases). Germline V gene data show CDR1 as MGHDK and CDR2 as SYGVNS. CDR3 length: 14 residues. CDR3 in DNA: TGCGCCGGCAGGCCGGAGTTGGGGGGCGAAAAACTGTTTTTT. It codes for CAGRPELGGEKLFF.

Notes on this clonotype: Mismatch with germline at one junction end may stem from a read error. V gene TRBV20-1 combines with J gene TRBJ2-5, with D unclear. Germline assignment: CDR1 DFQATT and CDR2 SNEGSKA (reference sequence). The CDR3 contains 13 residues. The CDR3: CSAGELPLETQYF. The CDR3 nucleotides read TGCAGTGCTGGAGAGCTTCCCTTGGAGACCCAGTACTTC.

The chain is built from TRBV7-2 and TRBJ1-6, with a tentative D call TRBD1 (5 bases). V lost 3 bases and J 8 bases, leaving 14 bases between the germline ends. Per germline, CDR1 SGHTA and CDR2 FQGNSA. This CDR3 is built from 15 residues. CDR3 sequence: CASSLEQGAHSPLHF. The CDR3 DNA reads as TGTGCCAGCAGCTTGGAACAAGGGGCTCATTCACCCCTCCACTTT.

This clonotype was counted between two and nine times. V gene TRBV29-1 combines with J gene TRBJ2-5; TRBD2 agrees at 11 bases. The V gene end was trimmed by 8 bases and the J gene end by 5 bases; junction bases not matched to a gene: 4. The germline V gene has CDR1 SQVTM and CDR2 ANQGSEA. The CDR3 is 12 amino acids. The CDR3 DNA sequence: TGCAGCTTGCTAGCGGGAGGTGAGACCCAGTACTTC. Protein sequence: CSLLAGGETQYF.

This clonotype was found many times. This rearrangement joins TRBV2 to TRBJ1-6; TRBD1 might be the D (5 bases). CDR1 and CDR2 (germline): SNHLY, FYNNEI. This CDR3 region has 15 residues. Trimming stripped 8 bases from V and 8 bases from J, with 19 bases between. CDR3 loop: CASEWPNRLDSPLHF. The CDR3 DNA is TGTGCCAGCGAGTGGCCGAACAGGCTCGATTCACCCCTCCACTTT.

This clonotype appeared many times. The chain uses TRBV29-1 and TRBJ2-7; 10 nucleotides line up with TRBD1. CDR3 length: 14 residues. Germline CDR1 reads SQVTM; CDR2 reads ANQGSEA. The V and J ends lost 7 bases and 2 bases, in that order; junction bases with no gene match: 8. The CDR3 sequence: CSAKKGTGAYEQYF. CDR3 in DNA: TGCAGCGCCAAAAAAGGGACAGGGGCCTACGAGCAGTACTTC.

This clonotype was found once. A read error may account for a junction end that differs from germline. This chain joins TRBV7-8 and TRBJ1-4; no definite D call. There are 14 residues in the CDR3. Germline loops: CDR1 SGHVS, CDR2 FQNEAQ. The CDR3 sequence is CASSLRRGNEKLFF. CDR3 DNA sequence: TGTGCCAGCAGCTTACGAAGAGGGAATGAAAAACTGTTTTTC.

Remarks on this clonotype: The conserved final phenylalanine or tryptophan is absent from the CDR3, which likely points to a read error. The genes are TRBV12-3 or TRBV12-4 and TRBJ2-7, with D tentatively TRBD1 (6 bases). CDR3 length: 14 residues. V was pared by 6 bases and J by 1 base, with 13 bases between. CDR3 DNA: TGTGCCAGCAGCCCGACAGGACCGTCCTACGAGCAGTACTTG. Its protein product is CASSPTGPSYEQYL.

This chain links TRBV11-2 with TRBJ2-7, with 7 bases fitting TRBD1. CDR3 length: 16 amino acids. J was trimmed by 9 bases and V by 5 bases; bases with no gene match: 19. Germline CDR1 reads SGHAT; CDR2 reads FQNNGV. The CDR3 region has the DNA TGTGCCAGCAGCGCTAACAGGGGAACGGGTCCGGGCGGGCAGTACTTC. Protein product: CASSANRGTGPGGQYF.

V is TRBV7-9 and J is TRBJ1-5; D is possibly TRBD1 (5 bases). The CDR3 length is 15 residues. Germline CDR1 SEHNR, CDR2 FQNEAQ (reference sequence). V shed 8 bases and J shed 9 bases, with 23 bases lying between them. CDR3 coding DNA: TGTGCCAGCCTGCCCCGGCAGGGTGGCCTTCTGCCCCAGCATTTT. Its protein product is CASLPRQGGLLPQHF. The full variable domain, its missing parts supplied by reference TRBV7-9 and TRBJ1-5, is DTGVSQNPRHKITKRGQNVTFRCDPISEHNRLYWYRQTLGQGPEFLTYFQNEAQLEKSRLLSDRFSAERPKGSFSTLEIQRTEQGDSAMYLCASLPRQGGLLPQHFGDGTRLSIL.

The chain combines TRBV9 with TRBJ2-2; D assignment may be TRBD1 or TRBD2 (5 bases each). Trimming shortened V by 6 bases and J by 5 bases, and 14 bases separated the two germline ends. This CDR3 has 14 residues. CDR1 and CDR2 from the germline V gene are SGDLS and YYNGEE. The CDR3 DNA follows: TGTGCCAGCACCCATAGAGAGGGGACCGGGGAGCTGTTTTTT. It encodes CASTHREGTGELFF.